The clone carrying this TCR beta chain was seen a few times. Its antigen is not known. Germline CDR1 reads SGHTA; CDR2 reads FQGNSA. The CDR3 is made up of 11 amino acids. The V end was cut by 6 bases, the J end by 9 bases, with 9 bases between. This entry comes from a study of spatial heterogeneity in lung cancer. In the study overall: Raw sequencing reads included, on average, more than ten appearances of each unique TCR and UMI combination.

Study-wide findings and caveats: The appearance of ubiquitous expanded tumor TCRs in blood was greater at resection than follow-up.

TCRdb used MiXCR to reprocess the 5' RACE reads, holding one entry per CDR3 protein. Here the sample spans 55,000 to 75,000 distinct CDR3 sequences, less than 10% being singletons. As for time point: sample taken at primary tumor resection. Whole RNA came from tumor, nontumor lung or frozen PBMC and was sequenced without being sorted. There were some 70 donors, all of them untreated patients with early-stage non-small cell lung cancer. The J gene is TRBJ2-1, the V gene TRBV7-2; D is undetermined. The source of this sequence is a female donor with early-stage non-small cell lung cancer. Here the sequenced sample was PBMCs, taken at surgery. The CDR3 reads CASRPRVEQFF. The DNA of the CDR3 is TGTGCCAGCAGACCTCGAGTTGAGCAGTTCTTC.